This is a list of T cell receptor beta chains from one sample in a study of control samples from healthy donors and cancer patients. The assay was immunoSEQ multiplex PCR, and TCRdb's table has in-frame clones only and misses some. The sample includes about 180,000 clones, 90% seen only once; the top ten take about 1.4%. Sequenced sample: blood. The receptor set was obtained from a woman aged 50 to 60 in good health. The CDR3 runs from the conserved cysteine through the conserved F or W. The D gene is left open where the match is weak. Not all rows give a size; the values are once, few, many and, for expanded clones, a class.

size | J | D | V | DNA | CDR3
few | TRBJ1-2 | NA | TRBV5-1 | TGCGCCAGCAGCTTGCTCGGGGACGGCTACACCTTC | CASSLLGDGYTF
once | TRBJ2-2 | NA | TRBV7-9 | TGTGCCAGCAGCCATGGACTTACGAACACCGGGGAGCTGTTTTTT | CASSHGLTNTGELFF
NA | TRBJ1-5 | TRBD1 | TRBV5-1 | TGCGCCAGCAGCTTGGAGGGGGCCTCTCAGCCCCAGCATTTT | CASSLEGASQPQHF
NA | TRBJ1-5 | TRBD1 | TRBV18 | TGTGCCAGCTCACCCCAGGGGGCTAGCAATCAGCCCCAGCATTTT | CASSPQGASNQPQHF
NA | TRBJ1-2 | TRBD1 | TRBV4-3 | TGCGCCAGCAGCCCGGGGACAGACTACTATGGCTACACCTTC | CASSPGTDYYGYTF
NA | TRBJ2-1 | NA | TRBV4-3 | TGCGCCAGCAGCCGGCGGGACGGGTACAATGAGCAGTTCTTC | CASSRRDGYNEQFF
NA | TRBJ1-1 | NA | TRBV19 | TGTGCCAGTAGTTCGGGGGTTGGGACTGAAGCTTTCTTT | CASSSGVGTEAFF
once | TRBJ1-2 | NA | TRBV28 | TGTGCCAGCAGTTTAGGGGGGGCTAAGAACTATGGCTACACCTTC | CASSLGGAKNYGYTF
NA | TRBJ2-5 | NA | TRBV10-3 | TGTGCCATCAGTGACAGGCGAGAGACCCAGTACTTC | CAISDRRETQYF
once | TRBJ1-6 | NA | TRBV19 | TGTGCCAGTAGTCCCCAGCCCTTTAATTCACCCCTCCACTTT | CASSPQPFNSPLHF